This T cell receptor (beta chain) derives from a study of identical twins. Study-level points and caveats: Twins' surplus sharing was weaker for beta out-of-frame sequences. Out-of-frame alpha sequences common to twins were enriched for low generation probability. Monozygotic twins shared more out-of-frame TCR alpha than recombination models predicted.

This clonotype was seen a handful of times. The antigen is not known. Looked up from germline, CDR1 is MDHEN and CDR2 is SYDVKM. Germline trimming cut 3 bases from V and 5 bases from J; bases unmatched to any gene: 9. CDR3 length: 15 residues. A universal primer site came from template switching; cDNA carried unique molecular identifiers. A single record per CDR3 protein comes from TCRdb applying MiXCR to the 5' RACE reads. The sample lists some 500,000 distinct CDR3 sequences, 12% to 15% occurring once. This sample also appeared in a second study, on yellow fever vaccine responses in identical twins.

Sequencing input: CD4+ T cells sorted from blood. The chain couples TRBV28 to TRBJ2-5; 7 bases line up with TRBD2. The TCR was taken from a woman in her late teens or twenties in good health. CDR3 DNA sequence: TGTGCCAGCAGTTTGGGGGGGGTTAGCGAGGAGACCCAGTACTTC. This gives the protein CASSLGGVSEETQYF. Drawing the rest from reference TRBV28 and TRBJ2-5, the complete variable domain is DVKVTQSSRYLVKRTGEKVFLECVQDMDHENMFWYRQDPGLGLRLIYFSYDVKMKEKGDIPEGYSVSREKKERFSLILESASTNQTSMYLCASSLGGVSEETQYFGPGTRLLVL.